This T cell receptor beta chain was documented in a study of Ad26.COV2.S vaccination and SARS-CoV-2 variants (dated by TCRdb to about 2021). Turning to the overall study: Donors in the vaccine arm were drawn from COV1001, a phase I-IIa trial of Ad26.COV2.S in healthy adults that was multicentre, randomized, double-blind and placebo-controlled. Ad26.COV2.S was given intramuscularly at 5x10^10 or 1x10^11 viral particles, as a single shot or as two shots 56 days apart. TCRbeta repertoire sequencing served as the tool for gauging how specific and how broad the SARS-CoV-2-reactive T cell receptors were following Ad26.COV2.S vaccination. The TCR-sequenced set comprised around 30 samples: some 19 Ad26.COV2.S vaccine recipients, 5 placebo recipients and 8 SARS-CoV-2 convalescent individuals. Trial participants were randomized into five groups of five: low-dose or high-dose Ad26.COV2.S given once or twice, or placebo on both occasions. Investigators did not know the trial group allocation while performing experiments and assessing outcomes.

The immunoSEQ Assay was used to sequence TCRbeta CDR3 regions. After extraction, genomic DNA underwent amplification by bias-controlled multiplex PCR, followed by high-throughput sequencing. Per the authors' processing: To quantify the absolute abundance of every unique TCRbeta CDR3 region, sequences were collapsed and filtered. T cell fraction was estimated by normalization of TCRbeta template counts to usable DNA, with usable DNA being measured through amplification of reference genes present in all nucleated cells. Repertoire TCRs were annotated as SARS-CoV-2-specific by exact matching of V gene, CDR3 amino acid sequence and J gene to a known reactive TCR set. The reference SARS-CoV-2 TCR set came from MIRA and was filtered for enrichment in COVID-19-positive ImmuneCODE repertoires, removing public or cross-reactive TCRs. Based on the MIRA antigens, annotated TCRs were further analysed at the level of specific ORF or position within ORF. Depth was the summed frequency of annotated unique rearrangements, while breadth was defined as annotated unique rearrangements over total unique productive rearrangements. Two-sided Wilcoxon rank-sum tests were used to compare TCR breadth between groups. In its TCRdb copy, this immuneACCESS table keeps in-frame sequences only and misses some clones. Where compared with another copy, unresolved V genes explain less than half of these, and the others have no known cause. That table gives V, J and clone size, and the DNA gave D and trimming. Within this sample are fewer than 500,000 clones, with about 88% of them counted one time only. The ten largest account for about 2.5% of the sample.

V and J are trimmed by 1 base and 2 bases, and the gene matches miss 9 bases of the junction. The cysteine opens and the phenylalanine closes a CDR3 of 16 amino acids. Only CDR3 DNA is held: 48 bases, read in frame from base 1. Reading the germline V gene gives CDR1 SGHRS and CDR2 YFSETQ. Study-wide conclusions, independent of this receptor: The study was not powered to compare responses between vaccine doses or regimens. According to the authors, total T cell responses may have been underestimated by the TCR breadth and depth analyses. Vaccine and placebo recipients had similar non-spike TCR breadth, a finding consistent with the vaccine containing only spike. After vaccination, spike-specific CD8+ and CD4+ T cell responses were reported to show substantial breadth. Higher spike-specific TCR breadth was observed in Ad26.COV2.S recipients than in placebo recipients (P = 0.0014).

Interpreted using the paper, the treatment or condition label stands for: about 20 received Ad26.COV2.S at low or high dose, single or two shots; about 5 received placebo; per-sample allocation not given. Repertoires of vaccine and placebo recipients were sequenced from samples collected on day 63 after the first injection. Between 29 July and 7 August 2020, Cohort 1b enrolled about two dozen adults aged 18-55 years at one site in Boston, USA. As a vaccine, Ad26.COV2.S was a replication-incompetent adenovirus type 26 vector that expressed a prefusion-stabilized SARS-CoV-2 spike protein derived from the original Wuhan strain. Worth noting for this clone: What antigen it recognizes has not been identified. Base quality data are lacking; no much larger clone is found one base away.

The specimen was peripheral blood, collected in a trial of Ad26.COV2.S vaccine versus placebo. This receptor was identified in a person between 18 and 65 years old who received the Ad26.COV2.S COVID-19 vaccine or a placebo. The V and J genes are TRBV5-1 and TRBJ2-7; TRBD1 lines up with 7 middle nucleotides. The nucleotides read TGCGCCAGCAGCTTGAATCCACCAGGGACAGCCTACGAGCAGTACTTC. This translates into CASSLNPPGTAYEQYF.